The 30 T cell receptor beta chains below all came from one sample that was sequenced in a study of tumor-infiltrating lymphocytes in primary liver carcinoma. Germline DNA was also extracted, and blood RNA was taken from unsorted whole blood. TCR beta cDNA was reverse-transcribed from roughly 0.45 ug of total RNA. The reaction used a constant-region primer and ProtoScript II reverse transcriptase. Slightly modified ARM-PCR with three nested multiplex PCR rounds yielded TCR beta libraries. TRBV1-TRBV30 forward primers paired with a C-beta reverse primer drove the first two PCR rounds, about 9 cycles each. MiXCR was run by TCRdb on the multiplex PCR reads, yielding one entry per CDR3 protein. The sample has approximately 330,000 distinct CDR3 sequences, about 65% seen once. The sequencing input was peripheral blood. These TCRs come from a man aged 35-49 years with primary liver carcinoma and hepatitis B virus infection.

With regard to this clonotype: A much larger clone is a single base away; this may be a read error. The V and J genes are TRBV6-6 and TRBJ2-7; 8 positions agree with TRBD1. Germline trimming cut 4 bases from V and 4 bases from J; bases unmatched to any gene: 18. Germline CDR1 reads MNHNY; CDR2 reads SVGAGI (reference sequence). CDR3 length equals 18 residues. CDR3 bases: TGTGCCAGCAGTTCTCAGGGGGCTCGCGTGAGGGCCAGTTACGAGCAGTACTTC. Translation: CASSSQGARVRASYEQYF.

Regarding this clonotype: A much larger clone lies a single base off, so this may be a read error. The chain has TRBV6-5 and TRBJ2-7; D may be TRBD1 (6 bases). Germline values: CDR1 MNHEY, CDR2 SVGAGI. The CDR3 is made up of 15 amino acids. CDR3 nucleotide sequence: TGTGCCAGCAGTTACAACTCTAGGGGGAACTACGAGCAGTGCTTC. Translating it yields CASSYNSRGNYEQCF.

The genes are TRBV11-3 and TRBJ2-1, with D possibly being TRBD1 (6 bases). CDR3 length equals 15 residues. Per the germline V gene, CDR1 is SGHNT and CDR2 is YENEEA. Here the CDR3 reads CTGRGSVPLSNEQFF. In DNA, the CDR3 is TGTACCGGCAGGGGCAGTGTCCCCCTGAGTAATGAGCAGTTCTTC.

The chain carries TRBV6-2 or TRBV6-3 and TRBJ2-7; the D gene is possibly TRBD2 (5 bases). Germline V gene data show CDR1 as MNHEY and CDR2 as SVGEGT. CDR3 length: 19 residues. V was clipped by 7 bases and J by 2 bases, with 30 bases between them. The CDR3 sequence: CASTYLANQAAVKTYEQYF. In DNA, the CDR3 is TGTGCCAGCACTTATTTGGCTAATCAAGCGGCGGTAAAAACCTACGAGCAGTACTTC.

The chain recombines TRBV11-1 with TRBJ2-5; D may be TRBD2 (5 bases). V was shortened by 4 bases and J by 5 bases, with 14 bases between the two germline ends. The CDR3 has 14 residues. Germline CDR1 and CDR2: SGHAT and FQDESV (reference sequence). CDR3 residues: CASSSTQRRETQYF. Here the CDR3 DNA reads TGTGCCAGCAGCTCAACACAGAGGAGGGAGACCCAGTACTTC.

A word on this clonotype: In this CDR3 the conserved last residue, phenylalanine or tryptophan, is missing, so a read error is likely. No DNA is shown, since the ends of the CDR3 on it are uncertain; the CDR3 is the one TCRdb lists. This sequence joins TRBV11-2 and TRBJ2-3; the DNA was not compared with TRBD2, the D call given in the table. The germline gives CDR1 SGHAT, CDR2 FQNNGV. The length of the CDR3 is 14 amino acids, counting both ends. The CDR3 sequence: CASSSIRGLASHFI.

The V call is TRBV11-2, the J call TRBJ1-1; D gene uncertain. V was cut by 1 base and J by 2 bases, with 11 bases left in between. Per germline, CDR1 SGHAT and CDR2 FQNNGV. The CDR3 has 15 residues. CDR3 region: CASSLGGGSNTEAFF. The CDR3 DNA follows: TGTGCCAGCAGCTTAGGCGGAGGCAGTAACACTGAAGCTTTCTTT.

Regarding this clonotype: Possible read error: a much larger clone is one base away. The chain uses TRBV4-1 and TRBJ2-7, with 9 nucleotides matching TRBD2. There are 17 residues in the CDR3. The ends lost 2 bases at V and 2 bases at J; junction bases unmatched: 10. From germline, CDR1 is MGHRA and CDR2 YSYEKL. The CDR3 sequence: CASSQRTSARRAYEQYF. CDR3 in DNA: TGCGCCAGCAGCCAACGGACTAGCGCCCGAAGGGCCTACGAGCAGTACTTC.

As regards this clonotype: A read error may produce the germline difference seen at one junction end. The chain combines TRBV11-2 with TRBJ2-7, with no clear D. The length of the CDR3 is 14 residues. From germline, CDR1 is SGHAT and CDR2 FQNNGV. The CDR3 coding sequence is TGTGCCATCAGCTTAGAGGCTACCGCCTACGAGAAGTACTTC. Amino acid sequence: CAISLEATAYEKYF.

This clonotype was seen a handful of times. The chain joins TRBV6-5 to TRBJ1-2; D not resolved. The CDR3 sequence is 13 residues long. The V gene's germline CDR1 is MNHEY and CDR2 SVGAGI. V was trimmed by 2 bases and J by 4 bases, leaving 8 bases between them. The CDR3 loop reads CASSYGNTYGYTF. Written as DNA, the CDR3 is TGTGCCAGCAGTTACGGTAACACCTATGGCTACACCTTC.

This clonotype was picked up many times. The chain uses TRBV11-2 and TRBJ2-7; TRBD1 agrees at 8 bases. Per germline, CDR1 SGHAT and CDR2 FQNNGV. The CDR3 covers 15 residues. V lost 5 bases to trimming and J lost 1 base; unmatched junction nucleotides: 7. CDR3 in amino acids: CASSSGQGLSYEQYF. CDR3 bases: TGTGCCAGCAGCAGTGGACAGGGTCTTTCCTACGAGCAGTACTTC. The full variable domain, rest sourced from reference TRBV11-2 and TRBJ2-7, is EAGVAQSPRYKIIEKRQSVAFWCNPISGHATLYWYQQILGQGPKLLIQFQNNGVVDDSQLPKDRFSAERLKGVDSTLKIQPAKLEDSAVYLCASSSGQGLSYEQYFGPGTRLTVT.

This clonotype has more than one count but fewer than ten. The chain carries TRBV19 and TRBJ1-1; D remains ambiguous. Looked up from germline, CDR1 is LNHDA and CDR2 is SQIVND (reference sequence). V lost 7 bases and J 5 bases, leaving 17 bases between the germline ends. There are 14 residues in the CDR3. The CDR3 DNA reads TGTGCCAGTACCCCTATCGCAGGTGTTACTGAAGCTTTCTTT. It is translated as CASTPIAGVTEAFF.

As regards this clonotype: Germline is not matched at one junction end, which may reflect a read error. The chain joins TRBV11-2 to TRBJ1-1; 10 nucleotides align to TRBD1. CDR3 length: 15 residues. The germline CDR1 and CDR2 sequences are SGHAT and FQNNGV. This CDR3 reads CASSLEDRGHTEAFF. Here the CDR3 DNA reads TGTGCCAGTAGCTTAGAAGACAGGGGGCACACTGAAGCTTTCTTT.

A remark on this clonotype: With a much larger clone just one base away, this may be a read error. The rearrangement uses TRBV6-5 and TRBJ2-1; TRBD2 agrees at 10 bases. Per the germline V gene, CDR1 is MNHEY and CDR2 is SVGAGI. Losses at the gene ends were 10 bases for V and 9 bases for J; bases not matched to a gene: 15. This CDR3 is built from 15 residues. The CDR3 protein is CANSYGLAEGGEQFF. The CDR3, as DNA: TGTGCCAACAGCTATGGACTAGCGGAAGGGGGTGAGCAGTTCTTC.

This clonotype was counted many times. The J gene is TRBJ1-4, the V gene TRBV4-2, with 7 bases matching TRBD1. V shed 1 base and J 2 bases; nucleotides not matched to a gene: 4. This CDR3 has 16 amino acids. The germline gives CDR1 LGHNA, CDR2 YNFKEQ. The CDR3 region is CASSQATGATNEKLFF. DNA of the CDR3: TGTGCCAGCAGCCAAGCAACAGGGGCGACTAATGAAAAACTGTTTTTT.

This clonotype was counted a few times. A read error may account for a junction end that differs from germline. The CDR3, as DNA: TGTGCCAGCAGTGATCTTGCAGGACTAGCGGGGCAAGGGGAGACCCAGTACTTT. It is translated as CASSDLAGLAGQGETQYF. The chain combines TRBV25-1 with TRBJ2-5, with 12 bases fitting TRBD2. Germline V gives CDR1 MGHDK, CDR2 SYGVNS. The length of the CDR3 is 18 residues. Supplemented by reference TRBV25-1 and TRBJ2-5, the full variable domain reads EADIYQTPRYLVIGTGKKITLECSQTMGHDKMYWYQQDPGMELHLIHYSYGVNSTEKGDLSSESTVSRIRTEHFPLTLESARPSHTSQYLCASSDLAGLAGQGETQYFGPGTRLLVL.

For this clonotype: This clone may be a read error of a much larger clone one base away. The rearrangement joins TRBV10-3 to TRBJ2-1, with 10 bases matching TRBD1. The CDR3 contains 14 residues. Germline lookup yields CDR1 ENHRY and CDR2 SYGVKD. The DNA of the CDR3 is TGTGCCATCAGTCTCAGACAGGGGGCGGGGGAGCAGTCCTTC. It translates to CAISLRQGAGEQSF.

The V and J genes are TRBV6-1 and TRBJ1-1, with D uncertain. Germline V gene sequence: CDR1 MNHNS, CDR2 SASEGT. The V gene lost 7 bases and the J gene lost 6 bases, with 15 bases spanning the gap. The length of the CDR3 is 13 residues. CDR3: CASTIRGTSEAFF. DNA for the CDR3: TGTGCCAGCACCATTCGGGGAACGTCTGAAGCTTTCTTT.

About this clonotype itself: A read error is possible here, since a much larger clone lies one base away. The chain couples TRBV6-1 to TRBJ1-2; no clear D. The germline CDR1 and CDR2 sequences are MNHNS and SASEGT. The length of the CDR3 is 15 residues. This CDR3 is CASREEGMNLRGYTF. The CDR3 DNA sequence: TGTGCCAGCAGGGAAGAAGGGATGAATCTTCGTGGCTACACCTTC.

The J gene is TRBJ1-4, the V gene TRBV28; D unclear. This CDR3 contains 13 residues. Trimming took 4 bases from V and 8 from J, leaving 11 bases between them. Germline CDR1 MDHEN, CDR2 SYDVKM. CDR3 sequence reads: CASSSPATEKLFF. The CDR3 nucleotides are TGTGCCAGCAGTTCCCCCGCCACGGAAAAACTGTTTTTT.

In this sample, this clonotype turned up many times. This chain uses TRBV4-2 with TRBJ2-1, with TRBD2 identical over 15 bases. The CDR3 length is 19 residues. J was trimmed by 0 bases and V by 3 bases; bases with no gene match: 6. Germline CDR1 reads LGHNA; CDR2 reads YNFKEQ. For the CDR3, the DNA is TGTGCCAGCAGCCATGGACTAGCGGGAGGGCCGAACTCCTACAATGAGCAGTTCTTC. Amino acid sequence: CASSHGLAGGPNSYNEQFF.

This clonotype was counted a few times. The chain recombines TRBV5-4 with TRBJ2-3; 7 bases agree with TRBD2. Germline-derived CDR1 and CDR2 are SGHNT and YYREEE (reference sequence). The J segment lost 0 bases and the V segment lost 6 bases, leaving 4 bases of the junction unmatched. The CDR3 has 14 residues. The CDR3: CASTVSGSTDTQYF. The DNA of the CDR3 is TGTGCCAGCACGGTTAGCGGGAGCACAGATACGCAGTATTTT.

About this clonotype: Since a much larger clone is just one base distant, this may be a read error. The chain uses TRBV6-5 and TRBJ1-4; no clear D. V lost 6 bases and J lost 4, with 15 bases in between. The CDR3 contains 15 residues. Germline V lookup: CDR1 MNHEY, CDR2 SVGAGI. The CDR3 nucleotides read TGTGCCAGCAGCCGTACTACAGTGGTTAATGAAAAACTGTTTTTT. As protein: CASSRTTVVNEKLFF.

There are many counts of this clonotype. CDR3 sequence reads: CASSRGLDSPLHF. DNA of the CDR3: TGTGCCAGCAGTCGGGGGCTGGATTCACCCCTCCACTTT. The chain uses TRBV11-2 and TRBJ1-6, with TRBD1 as a possible D gene (6 bases). The germline V and J ends were trimmed by 6 bases and 8 bases, with 11 bases remaining between them. From germline, CDR1 is SGHAT and CDR2 FQNNGV. The CDR3 is made up of 13 amino acids.

This clonotype was seen more than once but under ten times. The chain couples TRBV11-2 to TRBJ2-5; TRBD2 is a possible D gene (5 bases). The CDR3 consists of 16 residues. From germline, CDR1 is SGHAT and CDR2 FQNNGV. Trimming pared 2 bases from V and 7 bases from J, leaving 20 bases between. CDR3 loop: CASSLIASGSAVTQYF. The CDR3 region has the DNA TGTGCCAGCAGCTTAATAGCTTCGGGTTCAGCGGTGACCCAGTACTTC.

V and J are TRBV11-1 and TRBJ2-1, with 7 bases that match TRBD2. This CDR3 region has 16 residues. Trimming removed 7 bases from V and 6 bases from J; junction bases left unmatched: 15. Germline assignment: CDR1 SGHAT and CDR2 FQDESV (reference sequence). The CDR3 sequence is CASTGTTSPRLNEQFF. Written as DNA, the CDR3 is TGTGCCAGCACAGGGACGACTAGCCCACGCCTCAATGAGCAGTTCTTC.

V and J are TRBV20-1 and TRBJ2-7, with 11 positions matching TRBD2. The V and J ends lost 6 bases and 1 base, in that order; junction bases with no gene match: 8. CDR1 is DFQATT and CDR2 is SNEGSKA in the germline V gene (reference sequence). CDR3 length equals 15 residues. The CDR3 nucleotides are TGCAGTGCCGAGCCCGGGACTAGCGGATCCTACGAGCAGTACTTC. It translates to CSAEPGTSGSYEQYF.

A few counts support this clonotype. Just one base apart from a much larger clone, this may be a read error. The chain has TRBV28 and TRBJ2-1; D uncertain. CDR3 length: 12 amino acids. From germline, CDR1 is MDHEN and CDR2 SYDVKM. V was clipped by 5 bases and J by 2 bases, with 4 bases between them. The CDR3 sequence: CASSPPYNEQFF. DNA of the CDR3: TGTGCCAGCAGTCCACCCTACAATGAGCAGTTCTTC.

To note about this clonotype: At one of its ends the junction is not consistent with the germline gene, which may arise from a read error. V usage is TRBV11-2 and J usage is TRBJ2-7; weak D call: TRBD1 (6 bases). CDR3 length: 11 residues. Per the germline V gene, CDR1 is SGHAT and CDR2 is FQNNGV. The CDR3 loop is CTSNSGVEQYF. The DNA for the CDR3 is TGTACCAGCAACTCAGGGGTCGAGCAGTACTTC.

Points on this clonotype: This may come from a read error, since a much larger clone is one base off. The chain is built from TRBV4-2 and TRBJ2-2; D possibly uses TRBD1 or TRBD2 (6 bases each). Germline assignment: CDR1 LGHNA and CDR2 YNFKEQ. The CDR3 has 17 amino acids. The CDR3 protein is CASNQVGGQGHTGELFF. The CDR3 nucleotides are TGTGCCAGCAACCAAGTTGGGGGGCAGGGCCACACCGGGGAGCTGTTTTTT.